The 15 T cell receptor beta chains below were found in one sample sequenced in a study of CD8 T cells in ankylosing spondylitis (dated by TCRdb to 2016 to 2017). Library preparation was by 5' RACE. TCRdb records Illumina HiSeq 2500 as the sequencer. Using fastp at Q25 and MiXCR, TCRdb reprocessed the public reads and kept productive beta chains. Rows are unified per CDR3 protein, each entry keeping the most common DNA and genes. In this sample the table shows approximately 130,000 distinct CDR3 sequences, approximately 9.7% of which occur a single time. The ten largest clones take up 2.5% to 3.5% of the sample. Source material: blood, either unsorted or a sorted T cell fraction (not recorded which). The receptors derive from a male donor with ankylosing spondylitis or in good health (not recorded which).

This clonotype was seen many times. V is TRBV11-2 and J is TRBJ2-3; D may be TRBD1 or TRBD2 (6 bases each). Germline CDR1 and CDR2: SGHAT and FQNNGV. V lost 6 bases and J lost 2, with 18 bases in between. The CDR3 contains 16 residues. The CDR3 here is CASSFRSGADTDTQYF. CDR3 nucleotide sequence: TGTGCCAGCAGTTTTAGGTCGGGGGCAGACACAGATACGCAGTATTTT.

This clonotype has only a few counts. In DNA, the CDR3 is TGTGCCAGCAGCTTAAGAGTGGAGACTAGCGGGAGGGCAGATACGCAGTATTTT. The encoded protein is CASSLRVETSGRADTQYF. V is TRBV5-6 and J is TRBJ2-3; 14 positions agree with TRBD2. Germline trimming cut 2 bases from V and 4 bases from J; bases unmatched to any gene: 9. CDR1 is SGHDT, CDR2 YYEEEE, per germline. The CDR3 is 18 residues long.

The chain has TRBV7-2 and TRBJ2-1; D not resolved. CDR1 and CDR2 (germline): SGHTA, FQGNSA. Trimming cost V 4 bases and J 0 bases, with 7 bases left between them. The CDR3 is 14 residues long. The CDR3 reads CASSSRISYNEQFF. CDR3 DNA sequence: TGTGCCAGCAGCTCCAGGATCTCCTACAATGAGCAGTTCTTC.

This clonotype came up a few times. The chain carries TRBV29-1 and TRBJ2-7, with D possibly TRBD2 on 7 matching bases. Looked up from germline, CDR1 is SQVTM and CDR2 is ANQGSEA. This CDR3 spans 12 amino acids. Trimming shortened V by 7 bases and J by 5 bases, and 15 bases separated the two germline ends. For the CDR3, the DNA is TGCAGCGCCTGGAGGGGGAGGGACGAGCAGTACTTC. Translated, it gives CSAWRGRDEQYF.

In this sample, this clonotype turned up many times. The chain couples TRBV5-1 to TRBJ2-1; D not resolved. This CDR3 contains 12 residues. The V and J ends lost 0 bases and 5 bases respectively, with 3 bases between them. CDR1 and CDR2 from the germline V gene are SGHRS and YFSETQ. CDR3 sequence: CASSLGDNEQFF. CDR3 nucleotide sequence: TGCGCCAGCAGCTTGGGGGACAATGAGCAGTTCTTC.

The chain joins TRBV5-1 to TRBJ2-2; D is uncertain. Looked up from germline, CDR1 is SGHRS and CDR2 is YFSETQ. V dropped 3 bases and J dropped 0 bases, with 18 bases sitting between them. CDR3 length equals 18 residues. The CDR3 region has the DNA TGCGCCAGCAGCTCCCCGGCCGACCCGGCGGCGAACACCGGGGAGCTGTTTTTT. Translating it yields CASSSPADPAANTGELFF.

Many counts were recorded for this clonotype. V usage is TRBV20-1 and J usage is TRBJ2-1; 8 bases match TRBD2. V dropped 3 bases and J dropped 5; count of bases not matched to a gene: 6. The CDR3 length is 14 residues. CDR1 DFQATT and CDR2 SNEGSKA come from the germline V gene (reference sequence). The CDR3 coding sequence is TGCAGTGCTAGCGTTACTAGCGGCAACAATGAGCAGTTCTTC. As protein: CSASVTSGNNEQFF.

This clonotype came up many times. This chain uses TRBV28 with TRBJ1-4; D perhaps matches TRBD1 (5 bases). This CDR3 is 14 amino acids long. The V end lost 2 bases, the J end lost 6 bases, and 10 bases lay between the germline ends. Germline V gives CDR1 MDHEN, CDR2 SYDVKM. CDR3 nucleotide sequence: TGTGCCAGCAGTTTAGCGGGAGGGGATGAAAAACTGTTTTTT. It codes for CASSLAGGDEKLFF.

At least ten counts were recorded for this clonotype. The chain employs TRBV20-1 and TRBJ2-1; weak D call: TRBD2 (5 bases). V lost 3 bases and J 0 bases, leaving 9 bases between the germline ends. Germline V gives CDR1 DFQATT, CDR2 SNEGSKA (reference sequence). This CDR3 has 14 residues. CDR3 nucleotide sequence: TGCAGTGCTAGCGGGGATAGCTCCTACAATGAGCAGTTCTTC. It encodes CSASGDSSYNEQFF.

The rearrangement joins TRBV4-2 to TRBJ2-1, with D unclear. The germline V and J ends were trimmed by 4 bases and 0 bases, with 13 bases remaining between them. The CDR3 contains 16 residues. CDR1 and CDR2 from the germline V gene are LGHNA and YNFKEQ. The CDR3 spells CASSPGRLCSYNEQFF. The CDR3 DNA sequence: TGTGCCAGCAGCCCCGGGCGCCTCTGCTCCTACAATGAGCAGTTCTTC.

The chain employs TRBV4-3 and TRBJ2-1; D uncertain. The CDR3 runs 13 residues. V lost 0 bases and J 5 bases, leaving 5 bases between the germline ends. Germline assignment: CDR1 LGHNA and CDR2 YSLEER. The CDR3 loop is CASSQEGDNEQFF. The CDR3 coding sequence is TGCGCCAGCAGCCAAGAAGGCGACAATGAGCAGTTCTTC.

V and J are TRBV5-8 and TRBJ2-6, with 8 bases aligning to TRBD1. Trimming at V came to 4 bases and at J to 0 bases, leaving 6 bases not matched to a gene. Germline V gives CDR1 SGHTS, CDR2 YDEGEE. The CDR3 is 17 amino acids. Here the CDR3 reads CASSRTGSGSGANVLTF. CDR3 nucleotide sequence: TGTGCCAGCAGCCGGACAGGGTCCGGCTCTGGGGCCAACGTCCTGACTTTC.

This clonotype was seen many times. The CDR3 loop is CSVVGYEQFF. The CDR3 DNA sequence: TGCAGCGTTGTCGGGTATGAGCAGTTCTTC. The chain couples TRBV29-1 to TRBJ2-1; D is ambiguous. V dropped 4 bases and J dropped 8 bases, with 6 bases sitting between them. The CDR3 extends over 10 amino acids. Germline values: CDR1 SQVTM, CDR2 ANQGSEA.

This clonotype has a count of ten or more. This sequence joins TRBV29-1 and TRBJ1-1; D is unresolved. V lost 7 bases, J lost 8 bases, and 20 bases lay in between. CDR1 SQVTM and CDR2 ANQGSEA come from the germline V gene. This CDR3 has 13 amino acids. The CDR3 reads CSAPGNRLGEAFF. Written as DNA, the CDR3 is TGCAGCGCCCCGGGCAACCGACTGGGGGAAGCTTTCTTT.

This clonotype was detected ten times or more. The gene calls are TRBV27 and TRBJ1-6, with D unresolved. The germline gives CDR1 MNHEY, CDR2 SMNVEV (reference sequence). This CDR3 has 17 amino acids. Trimming took 2 bases from V and 0 from J, leaving 11 bases between them. The DNA for the CDR3 is TGTGCCAGCAGTTTACAAGTGACGAGCTCCTATAATTCACCCCTCCACTTT. Amino acid sequence: CASSLQVTSSYNSPLHF.